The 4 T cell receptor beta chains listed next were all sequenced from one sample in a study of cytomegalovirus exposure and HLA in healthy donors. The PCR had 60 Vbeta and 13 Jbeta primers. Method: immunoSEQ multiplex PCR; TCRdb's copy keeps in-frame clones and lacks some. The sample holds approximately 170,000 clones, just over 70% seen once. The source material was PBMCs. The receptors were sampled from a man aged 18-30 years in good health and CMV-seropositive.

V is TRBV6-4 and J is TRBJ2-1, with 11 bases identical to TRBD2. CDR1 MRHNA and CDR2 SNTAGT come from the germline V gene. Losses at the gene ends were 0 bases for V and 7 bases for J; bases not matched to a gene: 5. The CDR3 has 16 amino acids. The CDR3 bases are TGTGCCAGCAGTGACTCGACTCTAGCGGGGGGTAATGAGCAGTTCTTC. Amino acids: CASSDSTLAGGNEQFF.

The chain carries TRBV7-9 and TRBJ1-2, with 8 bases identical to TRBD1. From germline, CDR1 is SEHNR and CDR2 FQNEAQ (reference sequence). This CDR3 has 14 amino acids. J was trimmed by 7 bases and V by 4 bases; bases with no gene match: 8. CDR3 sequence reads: CASSSRTGRSGYTF. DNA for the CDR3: TGTGCCAGCAGCTCTAGGACAGGGCGTTCTGGCTACACCTTC.

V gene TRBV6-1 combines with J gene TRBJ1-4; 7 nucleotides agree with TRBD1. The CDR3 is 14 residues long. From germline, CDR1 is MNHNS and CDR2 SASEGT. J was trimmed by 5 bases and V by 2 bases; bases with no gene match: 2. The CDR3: CASSENRGNEKLFF. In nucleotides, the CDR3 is TGTGCCAGCAGTGAAAACAGGGGAAATGAAAAACTGTTTTTT.

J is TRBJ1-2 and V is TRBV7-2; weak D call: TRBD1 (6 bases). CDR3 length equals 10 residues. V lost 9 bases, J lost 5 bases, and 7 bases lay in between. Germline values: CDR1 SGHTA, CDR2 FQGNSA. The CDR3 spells CASTGYGYTF. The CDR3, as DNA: TGTGCCAGTACAGGGTATGGCTACACCTTC. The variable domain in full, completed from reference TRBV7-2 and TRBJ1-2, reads GAGVSQSPSNKVTEKGKDVELRCDPISGHTALYWYRQSLGQGLEFLIYFQGNSAPDKSGLPSDRFSAERTGGSVSTLTIQRTQQEDSAVYLCASTGYGYTFGSGTRLTVV.